The 27 T cell receptor beta chains in this list originate from one sample, sequenced in a study of cytomegalovirus exposure and HLA in healthy donors. The PCR made use of 60 Vbeta and 13 Jbeta primers. The data were produced by immunoSEQ multiplex PCR, yet TCRdb's version contains in-frame clones alone and is incomplete. The top ten clones hold about 2.5% of a sample with about 88,000 clones, 85% to 90% of them seen once. The sample taken for sequencing was PBMCs. The receptors shown here come from a man aged 18 to 29 in good health and CMV-seronegative.

The J gene is TRBJ2-1, the V gene TRBV4-2; D is possibly TRBD2 (5 bases). The CDR3 is made up of 15 amino acids. Between the trimmed V and J ends, which lost 0 bases and 10 bases, there was a span of 16 bases. Germline V gives CDR1 LGHNA, CDR2 YNFKEQ. The CDR3 is CASSQDDGRGGEQFF. The CDR3 DNA reads TGTGCCAGCAGCCAAGATGATGGACGTGGAGGAGAGCAGTTCTTC.

The chain links TRBV5-6 to TRBJ1-4, with D maybe TRBD1 (6 bases). Germline V lookup: CDR1 SGHDT, CDR2 YYEEEE. CDR3 length equals 14 residues. V was trimmed by 0 bases and J by 5 bases, leaving 8 bases between them. The CDR3 region is CASSLGGLNEKLFF. CDR3 DNA: TGTGCCAGCAGCTTGGGGGGGCTGAATGAAAAACTGTTTTTT.

The J gene is TRBJ2-7, the V gene TRBV13, with 8 bases matching TRBD1. Germline CDR1 PRHDT, CDR2 FYEKMQ (reference sequence). This CDR3 contains 15 residues. V lost 4 bases, J lost 4 bases, and 9 bases stayed unmatched. Written as DNA, the CDR3 is TGTGCCAGCAGCTCTATAGGACAGGGTAGGTACGAGCAGTACTTC. Translating it yields CASSSIGQGRYEQYF. The entire variable domain, with the rest obtained from reference TRBV13 and TRBJ2-7, is as follows: AAGVIQSPRHLIKEKRETATLKCYPIPRHDTVYWYQQGPGQDPQFLISFYEKMQSDKGSIPDRFSAQQFSDYHSELNMSSLELGDSALYFCASSSIGQGRYEQYFGPGTRLTVT.

This rearrangement joins TRBV27 to TRBJ2-1; 7 nucleotides line up with TRBD1. Trimming at V came to 1 base and at J to 4 bases, leaving 7 bases not matched to a gene. This CDR3 has 16 amino acids. The V gene's germline CDR1 is MNHEY and CDR2 SMNVEV (reference sequence). The CDR3 sequence: CASSLYPGTAYNEQFF. For the CDR3, the DNA is TGTGCCAGCAGTTTATACCCCGGGACAGCGTACAATGAGCAGTTCTTC.

The chain has TRBV6-5 and TRBJ2-7; TRBD1 might be the D (6 bases). Germline CDR1 reads MNHEY; CDR2 reads SVGAGI. CDR3 length: 14 residues. V was trimmed by 8 bases and J by 2 bases, leaving 16 bases between them. Here the CDR3 DNA reads TGTGCCAGCCAACAGGGTGTTTGGACCTACGAGCAGTACTTC. Translated, it gives CASQQGVWTYEQYF.

On this clone: One base away lies a much larger clone, so this may be a sequencing read error. The V and J genes are TRBV4-3 and TRBJ1-5, with D perhaps matching TRBD1 (5 bases). From germline, CDR1 is LGHNA and CDR2 YSLEER. Trimming took 5 bases from V and 5 from J, leaving 10 bases between them. The CDR3 is 13 residues long. DNA of the CDR3: TGCGCCAGCAGCTTGGAAGGGGATCAGCCCCAGCATTTT. It is translated as CASSLEGDQPQHF.

This sequence joins TRBV9 and TRBJ2-5, with D maybe TRBD1 (6 bases). CDR3 length equals 14 residues. V lost 2 bases and J 5 bases, leaving 13 bases between the germline ends. Germline assignment: CDR1 SGDLS and CDR2 YYNGEE. The CDR3 region is CASSVAGAAETQYF. CDR3 DNA: TGTGCCAGCAGCGTCGCAGGGGCGGCCGAGACCCAGTACTTC.

This clone turned up a few times. The chain recombines TRBV5-4 with TRBJ1-6; D is ambiguous. The CDR3 runs 14 residues. The V and J ends lost 3 bases and 9 bases respectively, with 13 bases between them. Germline V lookup: CDR1 SGHNT, CDR2 YYREEE (reference sequence). CDR3 loop: CASSSNTDGSPLHF. DNA of the CDR3: TGTGCCAGCAGCTCAAATACAGACGGTTCACCCCTCCACTTT.

The V gene is TRBV10-1, the J gene TRBJ2-5, with TRBD1 matching 7 bases. The DNA matches TRBJ2-7 better at its end, which makes the J call doubtful. Germline CDR1 WNHNN, CDR2 SYGVQD (reference sequence). CDR3 size: 19 residues. CDR3 in amino acids: CASSEPDNRQGSSHYEQYF. CDR3 nucleotides: TGCGCCAGCAGTGAGCCCGATAACAGACAGGGATCATCTCACTACGAGCAGTACTTC.

The rearrangement uses TRBV12-5 and TRBJ2-3, with a tentative D call TRBD2 (5 bases). CDR1 and CDR2 from the germline V gene are LGHNT and FRNRAP. Trimming shortened V by 2 bases and J by 4 bases, and 7 bases separated the two germline ends. The CDR3 spans 13 residues. The CDR3 DNA is TGTGCTAGTGGTTTGCCCGGGGCAGATACGCAGTATTTT. As protein: CASGLPGADTQYF.

This chain uses TRBV7-2 with TRBJ1-3; D call uncertain. CDR3 length: 15 residues. Between the trimmed V and J ends, which lost 1 base and 0 bases, there was a span of 7 bases. Looked up from germline, CDR1 is SGHTA and CDR2 is FQGNSA. The CDR3 sequence is CASSLDGSSGNTIYF. CDR3 in DNA: TGTGCCAGCAGCTTAGATGGCAGCTCTGGAAACACCATATATTTT.

This sequence joins TRBV28 and TRBJ1-5; no definite D call. Between the trimmed V and J ends, which lost 8 bases and 1 base, there was a span of 9 bases. Germline values: CDR1 MDHEN, CDR2 SYDVKM. The CDR3 contains 13 residues. The CDR3 DNA sequence: TGTGCCAGCCAAACAGTGAGCAATCAGCCCCAGCATTTT. Translation gives CASQTVSNQPQHF.

This chain connects TRBV6-6 to TRBJ2-4; D might be TRBD2 (5 bases). V was shortened by 5 bases and J by 8 bases, with 16 bases between the two germline ends. CDR1 and CDR2 from the germline V gene are MNHNY and SVGAGI (reference sequence). This CDR3 comprises 14 residues. CDR3 amino acids: CASSVERPSDIQYF. CDR3 nucleotides: TGTGCCAGCAGTGTTGAGCGGCCGTCGGACATTCAGTACTTC.

The chain joins TRBV4-3 to TRBJ1-4, with D possibly matching TRBD1 (5 bases). CDR1 is LGHNA and CDR2 is YSLEER in the germline V gene. Trimming removed 0 bases at V and 8 bases at J, with 13 bases between. The length of the CDR3 is 15 residues. The CDR3 nucleotides are TGCGCCAGCAGCCAAGATAAGGGGTTCGTCGAAAAACTGTTTTTT. Translating gives CASSQDKGFVEKLFF.

This clone was observed once. The chain recombines TRBV7-8 with TRBJ2-3; D is possibly TRBD2 (5 bases). The V gene's germline CDR1 is SGHVS and CDR2 FQNEAQ. The CDR3 consists of 14 residues. V gave up 1 base and J gave up 8 bases, with 13 bases separating them. This chain's CDR3 is CASSLVDSVLTQYF. For the CDR3, the DNA is TGTGCCAGCAGCTTAGTCGATAGCGTACTTACGCAGTATTTT.

The gene calls are TRBV7-3 and TRBJ2-7, with D perhaps TRBD1 (5 bases). From germline, CDR1 is SGHTA and CDR2 FQGTGA. The CDR3 spans 13 residues. The V and J ends lost 5 bases and 4 bases respectively, with 12 bases between them. As DNA, the CDR3 is TGTGCCAGCAGCCTCGACAGAAATTACGAGCAGTACTTC. Its protein product is CASSLDRNYEQYF.

The chain couples TRBV7-9 to TRBJ2-5, with TRBD2 matching 14 bases. CDR1 and CDR2 from the germline V gene are SEHNR and FQNEAQ (reference sequence). V trimming: 5 bases; J trimming: 5 bases; junction bases outside the gene matches: 7. The CDR3 runs 16 residues. Written as DNA, the CDR3 is TGTGCCAGCAGCCCGTCGGGACTAGCGGGAGTTGAGACCCAGTACTTC. It specifies CASSPSGLAGVETQYF.

The rearrangement links TRBV5-1 to TRBJ2-5, with TRBD2 matching over 8 bases. The CDR3 is 17 amino acids. Germline-derived CDR1 and CDR2 are SGHRS and YFSETQ. The trim removed 1 base at V and 6 bases at J, leaving 14 bases unmatched. Here the CDR3 DNA reads TGCGCCAGCAGCTTGAACTCCGGGACTAGTAGGACAAAGACCCAGTACTTC. The encoded protein is CASSLNSGTSRTKTQYF. The full variable domain, its missing parts supplied by reference TRBV5-1 and TRBJ2-5, is KAGVTQTPRYLIKTRGQQVTLSCSPISGHRSVSWYQQTPGQGLQFLFEYFSETQRNKGNFPGRFSGRQFSNSRSEMNVSTLELGDSALYLCASSLNSGTSRTKTQYFGPGTRLLVL.

CDR3 DNA sequence: TGCGCCAGCAGCTTGGGACAGGGGGCTATTTGGGGCTACACCTTC. This gives the protein CASSLGQGAIWGYTF. The rearrangement uses TRBV5-1 and TRBJ1-2, with 10 nucleotides matching TRBD1. The junction had 7 bases not matched to a gene; V was cut back by 0 bases and J by 8 bases. The CDR3 runs 15 residues. Germline CDR1 and CDR2: SGHRS and YFSETQ.

The V gene is TRBV30, the J gene TRBJ1-5, with D perhaps TRBD1 (5 bases). Trimming removed 5 bases from V and 1 base from J, with 21 bases in between. Germline assignment: CDR1 GTSNPN and CDR2 SVGIG (reference sequence). The CDR3 runs 17 residues. CDR3 in DNA: TGTGCCTGGGGGACCGGGACTTCAGGGTGGAGCAATCAGCCCCAGCATTTT. Translation: CAWGTGTSGWSNQPQHF.

This chain links TRBV6-5 with TRBJ2-7; D is possibly TRBD2 (6 bases). This CDR3 region has 14 residues. V lost 2 bases, J lost 5 bases, and 13 bases lay in between. Germline CDR1 MNHEY, CDR2 SVGAGI. CDR3 DNA: TGTGCCAGCAGTTACGGGGGAGGTCGGGACGAGCAGTACTTC. Translating gives CASSYGGGRDEQYF.

The count of this clone is one. The genes are TRBV9 and TRBJ2-4; 8 nucleotides line up with TRBD1. The trim removed 3 bases at V and 6 bases at J, leaving 8 bases unmatched. The CDR3 loop spans 15 amino acids. The germline gives CDR1 SGDLS, CDR2 YYNGEE. The DNA for the CDR3 is TGTGCCAGCAGCGAGCAGGACAGGGCCGGAAACATTCAGTACTTC. As protein: CASSEQDRAGNIQYF. Full variable domain (missing parts from reference TRBV9 and TRBJ2-4): DSGVTQTPKHLITATGQRVTLRCSPRSGDLSVYWYQQSLDQGLQFLIQYYNGEERAKGNILERFSAQQFPDLHSELNLSSLELGDSALYFCASSEQDRAGNIQYFGAGTRLSVL.

This rearrangement joins TRBV5-1 to TRBJ1-4, with 8 bases matching TRBD1. J lost 0 bases, V lost 4 bases, and 8 bases had no gene match. This CDR3 spans 17 amino acids. From germline, CDR1 is SGHRS and CDR2 YFSETQ. The CDR3 spells CASSPGQGRATNEKLFF. DNA of the CDR3: TGCGCCAGCAGCCCAGGACAGGGACGTGCAACTAATGAAAAACTGTTTTTT. Based on the CDR3 plus reference TRBV5-1 and TRBJ1-4, the full variable domain is KAGVTQTPRYLIKTRGQQVTLSCSPISGHRSVSWYQQTPGQGLQFLFEYFSETQRNKGNFPGRFSGRQFSNSRSEMNVSTLELGDSALYLCASSPGQGRATNEKLFFGSGTQLSVL.

This chain links TRBV27 with TRBJ2-5; 13 nucleotides agree with TRBD2. After removal of 2 bases from V and 0 bases from J, the junction contained 3 bases not matched to a gene. This CDR3 has 17 residues. Germline CDR1 is MNHEY and CDR2 is SMNVEV (reference sequence). Here the CDR3 reads CASSLTGLAGYQETQYF. DNA for the CDR3: TGTGCCAGCAGTTTAACGGGACTAGCGGGGTACCAAGAGACCCAGTACTTC.

CDR3 in DNA: TGTGCCAGCTCACCCCGCTCTGGAAACACCATATATTTT. Translating gives CASSPRSGNTIYF. The chain joins TRBV18 to TRBJ1-3, with D hard to call. Looked up from germline, CDR1 is KGHSH and CDR2 is LQKENI. The V end was cut by 3 bases, the J end by 0 bases, with 3 bases between. The CDR3 loop spans 13 amino acids.

The chain employs TRBV7-5 and TRBJ2-7; TRBD1, as called in the table, went unchecked against the DNA. TRBV7-5 is a pseudogene locus. The CDR3 runs to 14 residues. DNA for the CDR3: TGTGCCAGAAGCTTAGCCAGGGTGTATAACGAGCAGTACTTC. Its protein product is CARSLARVYNEQYF.

V gene TRBV5-1 combines with J gene TRBJ2-7; maybe TRBD1 (5 bases). This CDR3 contains 14 residues. Germline CDR1 SGHRS, CDR2 YFSETQ. V was trimmed by 0 bases and J by 2 bases, leaving 9 bases between them. The CDR3 region is CASSLDRSTYEQYF. Here the CDR3 DNA reads TGCGCCAGCAGCTTGGACAGGAGTACCTACGAGCAGTACTTC.